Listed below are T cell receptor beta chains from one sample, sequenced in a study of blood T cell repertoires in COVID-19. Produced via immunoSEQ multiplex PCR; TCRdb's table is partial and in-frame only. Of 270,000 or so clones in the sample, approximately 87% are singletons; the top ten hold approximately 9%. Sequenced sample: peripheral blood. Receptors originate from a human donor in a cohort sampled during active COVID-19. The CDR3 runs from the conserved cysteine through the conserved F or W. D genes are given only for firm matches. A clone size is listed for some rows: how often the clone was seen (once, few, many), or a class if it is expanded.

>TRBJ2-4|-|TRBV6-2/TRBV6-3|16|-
TGTGCCAGCAGTTACTCGAAGGGGTTAGCCAAAAACATTCAGTACTTC
CASSYSKGLAKNIQYF
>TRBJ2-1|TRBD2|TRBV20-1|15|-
TGCAGTGCTGGTGGACTAGCGGGAGGGCCCAGTGAGCAGTTCTTC
CSAGGLAGGPSEQFF
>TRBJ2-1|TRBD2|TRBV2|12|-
TGTGCCAGCTTACTAGCGGGAGATGAGCAGTTCTTC
CASLLAGDEQFF
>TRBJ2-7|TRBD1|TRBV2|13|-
TGTGCCAGCATCGGGGACAGCTCCTACGAGCAGTACTTC
CASIGDSSYEQYF
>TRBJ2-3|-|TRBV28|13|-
TGTGCCACCCTGATCCAGAGCACAGATACGCAGTATTTT
CATLIQSTDTQYF
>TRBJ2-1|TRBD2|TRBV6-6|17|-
TGTGCCAGCAGTCCCGGGACTAGCGGGGGGGCTGGTAATGAGCAGTTCTTC
CASSPGTSGGAGNEQFF
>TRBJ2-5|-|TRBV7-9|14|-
TGTGCCAGCAGCTTTCAGGGAAACCAAGAGACCCAGTACTTC
CASSFQGNQETQYF
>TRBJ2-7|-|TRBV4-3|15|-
TGCGCCAGCAGCCAAGTGGTGGACAGCAACTACGAGCAGTACTTC
CASSQVVDSNYEQYF
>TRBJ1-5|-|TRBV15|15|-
TGTGCCACCAGCAGAGCGGCGGGATCCTATCAGCCCCAGCATTTT
CATSRAAGSYQPQHF
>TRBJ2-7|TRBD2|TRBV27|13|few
TGTGCCAGCAGCCCTAGCGGGAGATACGAGCAGTACTTC
CASSPSGRYEQYF
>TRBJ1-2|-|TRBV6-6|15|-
TGTGCCAGCAGTTACGGCCAGGGTAGGGACTATGGCTACACCTTC
CASSYGQGRDYGYTF